The clone carrying this TCR beta chain has at least ten counts. Time point indicated: sample taken at primary tumor resection. Sequencing of whole RNA from tumor, nontumor lung or frozen PBMC involved no sorting. This record belongs to a study of spatial heterogeneity in lung cancer. Trimming pared 1 base from V and 2 bases from J, leaving 11 bases between. Looked up from germline, CDR1 is LGHNA and CDR2 is YSLEER. The CDR3 extends over 15 amino acids. TCRdb re-called the 5' RACE reads with MiXCR, one entry per CDR3 protein. The sample gives 48,000 or so distinct CDR3 sequences, approximately 5% of which show up once; 11% is in the top ten.

Sequenced material: PBMCs, taken at surgery. The chain employs TRBV4-3 and TRBJ1-2; maybe TRBD1 (6 bases). The sequence was obtained from a male donor with early-stage non-small cell lung cancer. The CDR3 bases are TGCGCCAGCAGCCAAGCCAGGGGATTCAACTATGGCTACACCTTC. Translated, it gives CASSQARGFNYGYTF.